The entry below describes one T cell receptor (beta chain). The data stem from a study of T cell changes during pregnancy in multiple sclerosis. This table comes from immunoSEQ multiplex PCR, and its TCRdb copy is limited to in-frame clones, with some not included. The table includes around 32,000 clones, around 89% detected once. Material: CD8+ T cells from peripheral blood mononuclear cells, obtained in the third trimester of pregnancy. The TCR comes from a female donor with multiple sclerosis, enrolled in a pregnancy study.

CDR3 DNA: TGTGCCAGCAGCTTGGAGACAGGGGGCGCGCGATGGAACTATGGCTACACCTTC. Translation: CASSLETGGARWNYGYTF. This chain uses TRBV5-6 with TRBJ1-2; TRBD1 aligns across 10 bases. CDR3 length: 18 amino acids. Per the germline V gene, CDR1 is SGHDT and CDR2 is YYEEEE. Trimming took 0 bases from V and 2 from J; bases not matched to a gene: 10.